Described below is a single T cell receptor (beta chain) sequence and its context. Its antigen is unidentified. The sample is drawn from a study of T cell responses to AZD1222 COVID-19 vaccine. Data came from immunoSEQ multiplex PCR; TCRdb stores just in-frame clones and leaves some out. The sample holds over 150,000 clones, around 90% seen once. The study, taken as a whole, reports: In a largely white British group with more females than males, clonal diversity was possibly underestimated.

Germline loops: CDR1 LNHNV, CDR2 YYDKDF (reference sequence). CDR3 length equals 13 residues. The V and J ends lost 5 bases and 7 bases respectively, with 12 bases between them. This TCR derives from an adult in good health. The rearrangement uses TRBV15 and TRBJ1-5; D is unclear. Sequenced here: peripheral blood, sampled on day 0 of AZD1222 vaccination. CDR3 amino acids: CATSPERRQPQHF. Written as DNA, the CDR3 is TGTGCCACCAGCCCAGAACGACGCCAGCCCCAGCATTTT.